This T cell receptor (beta chain) is drawn from a study of beta chain features in type 1 diabetes. General study findings and limits: A definitive answer on HLA type influencing TCRB rearrangement was not reached here. The similarity of naive, central memory and Treg TCRB repertoires appeared greater among patients than among healthy donors.

The table lists this clone with a count of one. Antigen: not known. Reverse transcribing all isolated RNA meant expressed TCRB transcripts were sequenced. The table came from immunoSEQ multiplex PCR; TCRdb's copy has only in-frame clones and leaves some out. Among approximately 120,000 clones, 40% were seen once, and the ten largest hold roughly 0.07%. The CDR3 runs to 16 residues. The germline V gene encodes CDR1 LNHNV and CDR2 YYDKDF (reference sequence). Trimming shortened V by 3 bases and J by 0 bases, and 15 bases separated the two germline ends. The gene calls are TRBV15 and TRBJ2-7; D may be TRBD1 (6 bases). Sequencing used stem cell memory CD4+ T cells from blood. The source is a young woman in good health. CDR3 sequence (DNA): TGTGCCACCAGCAGGACCCTCCGGGACACCTCCTACGAGCAGTACTTC. Its protein is CATSRTLRDTSYEQYF.